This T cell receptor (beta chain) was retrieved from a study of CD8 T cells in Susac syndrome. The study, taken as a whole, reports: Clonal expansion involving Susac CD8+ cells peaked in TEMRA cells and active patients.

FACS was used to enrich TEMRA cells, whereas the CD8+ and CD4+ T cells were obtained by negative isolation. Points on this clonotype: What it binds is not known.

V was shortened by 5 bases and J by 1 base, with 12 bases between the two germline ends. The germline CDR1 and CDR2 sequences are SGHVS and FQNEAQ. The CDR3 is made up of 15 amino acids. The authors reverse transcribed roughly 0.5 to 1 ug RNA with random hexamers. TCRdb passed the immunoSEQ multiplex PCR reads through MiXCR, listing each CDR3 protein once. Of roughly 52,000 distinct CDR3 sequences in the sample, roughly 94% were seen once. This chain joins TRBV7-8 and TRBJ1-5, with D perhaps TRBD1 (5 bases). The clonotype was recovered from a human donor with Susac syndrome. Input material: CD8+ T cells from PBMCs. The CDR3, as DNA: TGTGCCAGCAGCCTGTACCGGGACAGCAATCAGCCCCAGCATTTT. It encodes CASSLYRDSNQPQHF.